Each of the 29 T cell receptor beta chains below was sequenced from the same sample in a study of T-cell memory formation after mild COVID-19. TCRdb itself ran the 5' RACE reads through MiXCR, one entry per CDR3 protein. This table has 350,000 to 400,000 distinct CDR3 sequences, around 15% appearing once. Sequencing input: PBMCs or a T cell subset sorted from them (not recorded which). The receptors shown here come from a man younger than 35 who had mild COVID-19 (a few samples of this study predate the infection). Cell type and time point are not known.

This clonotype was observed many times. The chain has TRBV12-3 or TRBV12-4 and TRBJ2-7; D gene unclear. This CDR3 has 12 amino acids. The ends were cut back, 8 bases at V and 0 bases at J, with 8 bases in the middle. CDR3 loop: CASGWGSYEQYF. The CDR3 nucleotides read TGTGCCAGCGGATGGGGCTCCTACGAGCAGTACTTC.

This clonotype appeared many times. Written as DNA, the CDR3 is TGCGCCAGCAGCTTGGACCGTAATGAAAAACTGTTTTTT. It translates to CASSLDRNEKLFF. The V call is TRBV5-1, the J call TRBJ1-4; no reliable D call. The CDR3 extends over 13 amino acids. Looked up from germline, CDR1 is SGHRS and CDR2 is YFSETQ. Trimming pared 0 bases from V and 4 bases from J, leaving 4 bases between. Filled out from reference TRBV5-1 and TRBJ1-4, the complete variable domain reads KAGVTQTPRYLIKTRGQQVTLSCSPISGHRSVSWYQQTPGQGLQFLFEYFSETQRNKGNFPGRFSGRQFSNSRSEMNVSTLELGDSALYLCASSLDRNEKLFFGSGTQLSVL.

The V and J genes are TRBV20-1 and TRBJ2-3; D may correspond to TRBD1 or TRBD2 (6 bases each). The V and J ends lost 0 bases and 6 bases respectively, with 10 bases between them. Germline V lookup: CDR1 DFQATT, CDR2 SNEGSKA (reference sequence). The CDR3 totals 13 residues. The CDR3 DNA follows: TGCAGTGCTAGAGAACGGGGGCGGGATACGCAGTATTTT. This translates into CSARERGRDTQYF.

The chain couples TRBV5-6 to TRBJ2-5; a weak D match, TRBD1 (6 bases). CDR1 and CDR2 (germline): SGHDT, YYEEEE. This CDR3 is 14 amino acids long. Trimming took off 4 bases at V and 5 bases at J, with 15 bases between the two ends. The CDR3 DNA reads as TGTGCCAGCAGCCAACAGGGTTATGGGGAGACCCAGTACTTC. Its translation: CASSQQGYGETQYF.

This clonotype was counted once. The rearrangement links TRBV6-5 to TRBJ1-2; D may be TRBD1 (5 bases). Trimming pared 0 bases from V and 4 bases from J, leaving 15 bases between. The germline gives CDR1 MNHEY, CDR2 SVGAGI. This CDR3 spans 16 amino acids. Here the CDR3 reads CASSYSTAAWSYGYTF. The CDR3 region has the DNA TGTGCCAGCAGTTACTCGACAGCGGCGTGGAGCTATGGCTACACCTTC.

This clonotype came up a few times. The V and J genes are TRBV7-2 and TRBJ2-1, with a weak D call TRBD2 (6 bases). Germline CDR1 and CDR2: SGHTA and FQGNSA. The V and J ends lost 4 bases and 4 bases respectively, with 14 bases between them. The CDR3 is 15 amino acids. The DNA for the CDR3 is TGTGCCAGCAGCTCTTTGGGCGGGATGTACAATGAGCAGTTCTTC. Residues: CASSSLGGMYNEQFF.

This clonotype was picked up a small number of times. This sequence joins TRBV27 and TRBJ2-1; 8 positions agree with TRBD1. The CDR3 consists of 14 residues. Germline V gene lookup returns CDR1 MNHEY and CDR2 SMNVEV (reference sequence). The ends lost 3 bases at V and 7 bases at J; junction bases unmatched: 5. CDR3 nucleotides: TGTGCCAGCAGTTTGGGGACAGGCTCGAATGAGCAGTTCTTC. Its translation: CASSLGTGSNEQFF.

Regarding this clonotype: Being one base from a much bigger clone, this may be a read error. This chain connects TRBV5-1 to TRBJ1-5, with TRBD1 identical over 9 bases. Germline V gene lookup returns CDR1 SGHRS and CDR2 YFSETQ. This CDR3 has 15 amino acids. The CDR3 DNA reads TGCGCCATCAGCCCGGGGACAGGGCGAAATCAGCCCCAGCATTTT. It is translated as CAISPGTGRNQPQHF.

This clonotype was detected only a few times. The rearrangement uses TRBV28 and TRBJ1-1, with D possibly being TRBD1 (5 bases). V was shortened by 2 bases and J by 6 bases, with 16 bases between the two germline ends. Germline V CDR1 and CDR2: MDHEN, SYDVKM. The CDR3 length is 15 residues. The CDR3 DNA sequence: TGTGCCAGCAGTTTACCAGTCGGGACTAAGGCTGAAGCTTTCTTT. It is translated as CASSLPVGTKAEAFF.

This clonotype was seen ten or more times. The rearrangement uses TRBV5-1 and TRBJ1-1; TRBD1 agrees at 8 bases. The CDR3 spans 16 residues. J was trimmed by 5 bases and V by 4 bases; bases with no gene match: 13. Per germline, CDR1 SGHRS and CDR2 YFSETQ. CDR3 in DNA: TGCGCCAGCAGCACCAAAGGGACAGGTCCGCGGACTGAAGCTTTCTTT. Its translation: CASSTKGTGPRTEAFF.

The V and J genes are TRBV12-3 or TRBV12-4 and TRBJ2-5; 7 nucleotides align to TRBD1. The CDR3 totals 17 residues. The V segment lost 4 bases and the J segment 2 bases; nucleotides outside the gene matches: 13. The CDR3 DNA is TGTGCCAGCAGTTCTTTGATACCGCGGACAGGACAAGAGACCCAGTACTTC. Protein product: CASSSLIPRTGQETQYF.

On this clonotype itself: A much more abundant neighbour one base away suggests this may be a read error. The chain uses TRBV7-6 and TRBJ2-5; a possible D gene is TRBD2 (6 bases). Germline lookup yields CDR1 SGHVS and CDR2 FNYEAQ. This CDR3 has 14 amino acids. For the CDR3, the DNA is TGTGCCAGAAGCTTGTCCTCCGGGGGAGAGACCCAGTACTTC. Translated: CARSLSSGGETQYF.

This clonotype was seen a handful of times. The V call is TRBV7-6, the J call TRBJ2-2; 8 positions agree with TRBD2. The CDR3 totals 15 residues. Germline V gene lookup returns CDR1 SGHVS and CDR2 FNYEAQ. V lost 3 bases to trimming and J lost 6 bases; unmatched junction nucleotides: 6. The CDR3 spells CASSLGTRGPGELFF. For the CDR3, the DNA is TGTGCCAGCAGCTTGGGGACTAGGGGTCCCGGGGAGCTGTTTTTT.

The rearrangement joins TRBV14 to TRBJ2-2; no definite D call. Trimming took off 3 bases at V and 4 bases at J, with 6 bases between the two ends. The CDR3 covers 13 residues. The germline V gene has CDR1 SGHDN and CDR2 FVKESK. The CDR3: CASSQYITGELFF. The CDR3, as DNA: TGTGCCAGCAGCCAGTATATCACCGGGGAGCTGTTTTTT.

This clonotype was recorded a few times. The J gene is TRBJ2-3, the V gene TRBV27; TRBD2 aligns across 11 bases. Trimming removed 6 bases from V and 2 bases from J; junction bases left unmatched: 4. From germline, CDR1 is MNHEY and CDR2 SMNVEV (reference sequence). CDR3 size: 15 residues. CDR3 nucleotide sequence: TGTGCCAGCAGCCTGGGACTAGCGGACACAGATACGCAGTATTTT. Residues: CASSLGLADTDTQYF.

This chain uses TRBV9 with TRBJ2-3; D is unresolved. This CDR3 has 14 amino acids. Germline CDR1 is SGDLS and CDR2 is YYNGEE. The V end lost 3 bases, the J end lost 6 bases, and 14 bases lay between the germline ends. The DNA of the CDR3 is TGTGCCAGCAGCGCCCGAGAGTTGAGGGATACGCAGTATTTT. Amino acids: CASSARELRDTQYF.

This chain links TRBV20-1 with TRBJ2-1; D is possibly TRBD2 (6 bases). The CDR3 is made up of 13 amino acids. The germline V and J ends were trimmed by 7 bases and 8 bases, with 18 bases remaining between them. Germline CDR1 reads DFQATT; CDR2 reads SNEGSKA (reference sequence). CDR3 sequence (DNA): TGCAGTGTTCCCCCCCGGGGGAGAGATGAGCAGTTCTTC. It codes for CSVPPRGRDEQFF.

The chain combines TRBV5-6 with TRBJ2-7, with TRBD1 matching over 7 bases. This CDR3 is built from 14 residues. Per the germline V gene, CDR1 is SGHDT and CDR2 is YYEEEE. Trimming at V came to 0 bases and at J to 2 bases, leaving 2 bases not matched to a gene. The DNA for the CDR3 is TGTGCCAGCAGCTTGGGGGACAGACCCTACGAGCAGTACTTC. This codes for CASSLGDRPYEQYF.

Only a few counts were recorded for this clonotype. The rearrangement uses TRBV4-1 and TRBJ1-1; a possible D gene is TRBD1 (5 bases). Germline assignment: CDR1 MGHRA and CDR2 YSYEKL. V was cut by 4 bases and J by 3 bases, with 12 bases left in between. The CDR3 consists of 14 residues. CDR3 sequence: CASSLRGEDTEAFF. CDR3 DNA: TGCGCCAGCAGCCTCCGAGGGGAGGACACTGAAGCTTTCTTT.

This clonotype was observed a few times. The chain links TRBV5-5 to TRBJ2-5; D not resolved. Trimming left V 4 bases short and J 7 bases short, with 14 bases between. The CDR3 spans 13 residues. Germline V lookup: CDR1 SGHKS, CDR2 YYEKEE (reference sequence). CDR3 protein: CASSQDRLGTQYF. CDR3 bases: TGTGCCAGCAGCCAGGACCGCCTGGGGACCCAGTACTTC.

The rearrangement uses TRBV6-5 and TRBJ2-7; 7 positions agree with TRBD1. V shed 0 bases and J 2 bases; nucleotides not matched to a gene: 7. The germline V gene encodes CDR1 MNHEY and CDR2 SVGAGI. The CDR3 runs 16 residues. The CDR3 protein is CASSYSTGPPAYEQYF. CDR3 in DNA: TGTGCCAGCAGTTACTCGACAGGGCCCCCCGCCTACGAGCAGTACTTC.

CDR3 sequence: CASSSSLRQGIGYGYTF. CDR3 coding DNA: TGTGCCAGTAGTTCCTCCCTGCGGCAGGGGATAGGGTATGGCTACACCTTC. This rearrangement joins TRBV19 to TRBJ1-2; D perhaps matches TRBD1 (6 bases). V was clipped by 5 bases and J by 5 bases, with 24 bases between them. CDR1 is LNHDA and CDR2 is SQIVND in the germline V gene (reference sequence). The CDR3 spans 17 residues. The whole variable domain, remainder taken from reference TRBV19 and TRBJ1-2, is DGGITQSPKYLFRKEGQNVTLSCEQNLNHDAMYWYRQDPGQGLRLIYYSQIVNDFQKGDIAEGYSVSREKKESFPLTVTSAQKNPTAFYLCASSSSLRQGIGYGYTFGSGTRLTVV.

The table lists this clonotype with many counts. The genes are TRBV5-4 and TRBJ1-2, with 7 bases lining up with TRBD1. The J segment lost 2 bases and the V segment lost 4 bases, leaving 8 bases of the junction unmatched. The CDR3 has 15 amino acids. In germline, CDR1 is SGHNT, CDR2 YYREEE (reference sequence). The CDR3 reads CASSLQGTGNYGYTF. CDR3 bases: TGTGCCAGCAGCCTACAGGGGACGGGAAACTATGGCTACACCTTC.

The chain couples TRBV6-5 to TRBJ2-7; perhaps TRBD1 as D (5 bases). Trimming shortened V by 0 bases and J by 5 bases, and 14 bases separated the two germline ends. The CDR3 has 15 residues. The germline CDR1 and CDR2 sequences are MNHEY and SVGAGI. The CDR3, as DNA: TGTGCCAGCAGTTACTCTTGGCAGGGCCCCCACGAGCAGTACTTC. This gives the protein CASSYSWQGPHEQYF.

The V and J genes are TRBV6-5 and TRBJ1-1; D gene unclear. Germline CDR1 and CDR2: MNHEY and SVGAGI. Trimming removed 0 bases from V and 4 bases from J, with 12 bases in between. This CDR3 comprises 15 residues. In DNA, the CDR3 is TGTGCCAGCAGTTACTCGAGTCCGGTGGTCACTGAAGCTTTCTTT. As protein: CASSYSSPVVTEAFF.

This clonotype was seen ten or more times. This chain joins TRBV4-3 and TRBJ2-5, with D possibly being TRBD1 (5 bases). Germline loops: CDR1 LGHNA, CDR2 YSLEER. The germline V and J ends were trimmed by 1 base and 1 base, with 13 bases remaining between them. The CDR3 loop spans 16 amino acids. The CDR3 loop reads CASSQGAGYPQETQYF. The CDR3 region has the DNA TGCGCCAGCAGCCAAGGGGCAGGGTATCCCCAAGAGACCCAGTACTTC.

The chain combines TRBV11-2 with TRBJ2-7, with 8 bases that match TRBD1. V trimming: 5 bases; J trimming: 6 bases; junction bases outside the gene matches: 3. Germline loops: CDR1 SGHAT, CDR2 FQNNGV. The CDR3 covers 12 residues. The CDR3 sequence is CASSMDRVEQYV. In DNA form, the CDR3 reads TGTGCCAGCAGCATGGACAGGGTCGAGCAGTACGTC.

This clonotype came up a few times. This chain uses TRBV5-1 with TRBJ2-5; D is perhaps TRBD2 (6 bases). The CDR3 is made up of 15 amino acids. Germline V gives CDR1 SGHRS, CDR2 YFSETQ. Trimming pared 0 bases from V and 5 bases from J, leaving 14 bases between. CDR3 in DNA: TGCGCCAGCAGCTTGGAGCTCCCCCGGGGGGAGACCCAGTACTTC. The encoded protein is CASSLELPRGETQYF.

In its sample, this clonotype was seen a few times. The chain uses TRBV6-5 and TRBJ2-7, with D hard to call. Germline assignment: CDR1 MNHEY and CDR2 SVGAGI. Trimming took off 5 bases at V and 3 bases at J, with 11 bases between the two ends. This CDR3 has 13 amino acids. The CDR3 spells CASSIDTHYEQYF. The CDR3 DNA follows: TGTGCCAGCAGTATAGACACACACTACGAGCAGTACTTC.